One and the same sample provided the 25 T cell receptor beta chains below, sequenced in a study of cytomegalovirus exposure and HLA in healthy donors. The PCR used 60 Vbeta and 13 Jbeta primers. Profiled with immunoSEQ multiplex PCR; TCRdb holds only in-frame clones, not every one. The repertoire holds 150,000 to 200,000 clones, about 85% seen once, with approximately 2.5% in the top ten. Sequencing was carried out using PBMCs. Source of these receptors: a man aged 25 to 45 in good health and CMV-seropositive.

The table lists this clone with a few counts. The CDR3 reads CASSLAVAQGYPEAFF. DNA for the CDR3: TGTGCCAGCAGCTTGGCCGTCGCCCAGGGCTATCCTGAAGCTTTCTTT. This chain uses TRBV5-4 with TRBJ1-1, with D possibly being TRBD1 (5 bases). The CDR3 is made up of 16 amino acids. The germline V and J ends were trimmed by 0 bases and 6 bases, with 18 bases remaining between them. In germline, CDR1 is SGHNT, CDR2 YYREEE (reference sequence).

The gene calls are TRBV7-9 and TRBJ1-2; D remains ambiguous. V lost 0 bases and J lost 3, with 5 bases in between. The germline CDR1 and CDR2 sequences are SEHNR and FQNEAQ (reference sequence). The length of the CDR3 is 13 residues. The CDR3 bases are TGTGCCAGCAGCTTAGCCCGGGACTATGGCTACACCTTC. Translating it yields CASSLARDYGYTF. The full variable domain, with the rest looked up from reference TRBV7-9 and TRBJ1-2, is DTGVSQNPRHKITKRGQNVTFRCDPISEHNRLYWYRQTLGQGPEFLTYFQNEAQLEKSRLLSDRFSAERPKGSFSTLEIQRTEQGDSAMYLCASSLARDYGYTFGSGTRLTVV.

V gene TRBV5-5 combines with J gene TRBJ2-2, with D unclear. Between the trimmed V and J ends, which lost 0 bases and 2 bases, there was a span of 5 bases. There are 14 residues in the CDR3. Germline CDR1 SGHKS, CDR2 YYEKEE (reference sequence). CDR3 sequence: CASSLGHNTGELFF. CDR3 in DNA: TGTGCCAGCAGCTTGGGACACAACACCGGGGAGCTGTTTTTT.

The chain uses TRBV25-1 and TRBJ1-2; unclear D gene. CDR1 is MGHDK and CDR2 is SYGVNS in the germline V gene. V was shortened by 5 bases and J by 5 bases, with 12 bases between the two germline ends. This CDR3 has 13 amino acids. CDR3 DNA sequence: TGTGCCAGCAGTTACCGCAGAGGGTATGGCTACACCTTC. The encoded protein is CASSYRRGYGYTF.

The V call is TRBV23-1, the J call TRBJ2-4, with unresolved D. TRBV23-1 counts as an open reading frame of uncertain function. Trimming took off 3 bases at V and 0 bases at J, with 12 bases between the two ends. The CDR3 spans 16 residues. CDR3 in DNA: TGCGCCAGCAGTCATTGCCCCGGTTTAGCCAAAAACATTCAGTACTTC. Residues: CASSHCPGLAKNIQYF.

Points on this clone: Mismatch with germline at one junction end may stem from a read error. J is TRBJ2-7 and V is TRBV4-3; TRBD1 matches 8 bases. The CDR3 runs to 15 residues. Germline V gives CDR1 LGHNA, CDR2 YSLEER. CDR3: CASSQSQGANYEQCF. The CDR3 DNA reads TGCGCCAGCAGCCAATCTCAGGGGGCAAACTACGAGCAGTGCTTC.

The count of this clone is one. CDR3 sequence: CASNHKGGVSTDTQYF. The CDR3 bases are TGCGCCAGCAACCATAAGGGCGGGGTCAGCACAGATACGCAGTATTTT. This chain connects TRBV4-1 to TRBJ2-3; a possible D gene is TRBD2 (6 bases). The germline CDR1 and CDR2 sequences are MGHRA and YSYEKL. CDR3 length equals 16 residues. Trimming pared 7 bases from V and 0 bases from J, leaving 17 bases between.

CDR3 sequence: CASSLGDRGNTEAFF. Written as DNA, the CDR3 is TGTGCCAGCAGCTTAGGGGACAGGGGTAATACTGAAGCTTTCTTT. This chain uses TRBV7-9 with TRBJ1-1; 10 nucleotides line up with TRBD1. With V trimmed by 1 base and J by 5 bases, 4 bases remained unmatched. Per germline, CDR1 SEHNR and CDR2 FQNEAQ (reference sequence). The length of the CDR3 is 15 residues.

DNA of the CDR3: TGTGCCAGCAGTGAGGAACAGGGGAACAATGAGCAGTTCTTC. Protein product: CASSEEQGNNEQFF. This chain links TRBV2 with TRBJ2-1; 7 nucleotides align to TRBD1. Germline lookup yields CDR1 SNHLY and CDR2 FYNNEI. With V trimmed by 3 bases and J by 5 bases, 4 bases remained unmatched. The CDR3 is 14 residues long. The variable domain in full, with the rest retrieved from reference TRBV2 and TRBJ2-1, is EPEVTQTPSHQVTQMGQEVILRCVPISNHLYFYWYRQILGQKVEFLVSFYNNEISEKSEIFDDQFSVERPDGSNFTLKIRSTKLEDSAMYFCASSEEQGNNEQFFGPGTRLTVL.

This clone was seen only once. The chain is built from TRBV7-9 and TRBJ1-5; the D is unclear. The germline CDR1 and CDR2 sequences are SEHNR and FQNEAQ (reference sequence). The CDR3 sequence is 13 residues long. With 0 bases removed from V and 5 bases from J, the gap between germline ends came to 5 bases. The CDR3 loop reads CASSLAGDQPQHF. The CDR3 bases are TGTGCCAGCAGCTTAGCCGGGGATCAGCCCCAGCATTTT.

This sequence joins TRBV5-4 and TRBJ2-2; D is unclear. V lost 7 bases, J lost 2 bases, and 12 bases lay in between. The CDR3 is 14 residues long. Germline CDR1 SGHNT, CDR2 YYREEE (reference sequence). The CDR3 DNA sequence: TGTGCCAGCTGTACAGACCCAAACACCGGGGAGCTGTTTTTT. It codes for CASCTDPNTGELFF.

J is TRBJ2-7 and V is TRBV6-1, with 7 positions matching TRBD2. Germline V CDR1 and CDR2: MNHNS, SASEGT. Germline trimming cut 2 bases from V and 5 bases from J; bases unmatched to any gene: 3. There are 13 residues in the CDR3. In DNA, the CDR3 is TGTGCCAGCAGTGAAAGGGGAGGGAACGAGCAGTACTTC. As protein: CASSERGGNEQYF.

The rearrangement links TRBV5-5 to TRBJ1-4; TRBD1 might be the D (5 bases). There are 15 residues in the CDR3. CDR1 is SGHKS and CDR2 is YYEKEE in the germline V gene (reference sequence). The V end was cut by 2 bases, the J end by 6 bases, with 14 bases between. The DNA for the CDR3 is TGTGCCAGCAGCTTATTACAGGACGTCTATGAAAAACTGTTTTTT. It translates to CASSLLQDVYEKLFF.

The genes are TRBV7-2 and TRBJ2-5; D ambiguous. The CDR3 has 13 amino acids. The germline V and J ends were trimmed by 7 bases and 1 base, with 10 bases remaining between them. Germline-derived CDR1 and CDR2 are SGHTA and FQGNSA. The CDR3 DNA reads as TGTGCCAGCACCCCCCAAATCCAAGAGACCCAGTACTTC. Translated: CASTPQIQETQYF.

The CDR3 sequence: CASRRDSNSYNEQFF. CDR3 nucleotide sequence: TGTGCCAGCAGGAGGGACAGCAACTCCTACAATGAGCAGTTCTTC. The genes are TRBV7-2 and TRBJ2-1; 7 bases align to TRBD1. Germline V gene lookup returns CDR1 SGHTA and CDR2 FQGNSA. J was trimmed by 0 bases and V by 6 bases; bases with no gene match: 5. This CDR3 contains 15 residues.

The CDR3 bases are TGTGCCAGCAGTTATAAACAGAGAATGAACACTGAAGCTTTCTTT. This gives the protein CASSYKQRMNTEAFF. This chain links TRBV5-4 with TRBJ1-1, with no clear D. This CDR3 spans 15 amino acids. Trimming removed 5 bases at V and 0 bases at J, with 14 bases between. Per the germline V gene, CDR1 is SGHNT and CDR2 is YYREEE (reference sequence).

This rearrangement joins TRBV19 to TRBJ2-3, with D possibly matching TRBD2 (6 bases). CDR3 size: 14 residues. V was pared by 6 bases and J by 5 bases, with 15 bases between. Germline CDR1 is LNHDA and CDR2 is SQIVND (reference sequence). The CDR3 bases are TGTGCCAGTAGCTCGGCGGGATGGGTAGATACGCAGTATTTT. Translated, it gives CASSSAGWVDTQYF.

The chain recombines TRBV11-2 with TRBJ1-5; 7 bases align to TRBD1. Germline V gives CDR1 SGHAT, CDR2 FQNNGV. The V gene end was trimmed by 4 bases and the J gene end by 4 bases; junction bases not matched to a gene: 1. The CDR3 consists of 13 residues. CDR3 in DNA: TGTGCCAGCAGCTCACAGGGGAATCAGCCCCAGCATTTT. This translates into CASSSQGNQPQHF.

Comment on this clone: The same CDR3 arises from other DNA sequences in this sample as well. This sequence joins TRBV29-1 and TRBJ2-1; D is perhaps TRBD2 (5 bases). This CDR3 contains 14 residues. Germline V CDR1 and CDR2: SQVTM, ANQGSEA. The germline V and J ends were trimmed by 6 bases and 0 bases, with 12 bases remaining between them. CDR3: CSVSGSSSYNEQFF. The CDR3 coding sequence is TGCAGCGTCAGCGGATCAAGCTCCTACAATGAGCAGTTCTTC.

The chain uses TRBV10-1 and TRBJ2-3; no reliable D call. Germline V gene sequence: CDR1 WNHNN, CDR2 SYGVQD (reference sequence). The CDR3 totals 14 residues. V lost 0 bases and J lost 4, with 8 bases in between. CDR3 DNA sequence: TGCGCCAGCAGTGAGTCGAGATCCTCAGATACGCAGTATTTT. It encodes CASSESRSSDTQYF.

This clone was seen once. The rearrangement joins TRBV5-6 to TRBJ1-3; possibly TRBD1 for D (5 bases). The germline V and J ends were trimmed by 4 bases and 6 bases, with 14 bases remaining between them. The CDR3 covers 14 residues. The germline gives CDR1 SGHDT, CDR2 YYEEEE. The CDR3 reads CASSLRVRENTIYF. The CDR3 DNA sequence: TGTGCCAGCAGCCTCAGGGTCCGAGAAAACACCATATATTTT.

The chain has TRBV5-1 and TRBJ1-1; D ambiguous. CDR3 length: 14 amino acids. Germline loops: CDR1 SGHRS, CDR2 YFSETQ. Trimming took 1 base from V and 0 from J, leaving 7 bases between them. In DNA, the CDR3 is TGCGCCAGCAGCTTGATCGGGATGAACACTGAAGCTTTCTTT. Its translation: CASSLIGMNTEAFF.

The J gene is TRBJ2-3, the V gene TRBV5-1, with D perhaps matching TRBD1 (6 bases). In germline, CDR1 is SGHRS, CDR2 YFSETQ. The CDR3 runs 15 residues. V was trimmed by 7 bases and J by 2 bases, leaving 17 bases between them. Here the CDR3 reads CASSPGHLSTDTQYF. CDR3 sequence (DNA): TGCGCCAGCTCCCCGGGACACCTATCCACAGATACGCAGTATTTT. Variable domain in full (rest from reference TRBV5-1 and TRBJ2-3): KAGVTQTPRYLIKTRGQQVTLSCSPISGHRSVSWYQQTPGQGLQFLFEYFSETQRNKGNFPGRFSGRQFSNSRSEMNVSTLELGDSALYLCASSPGHLSTDTQYFGPGTRLTVL.

This clone appeared once. The rearrangement links TRBV4-1 to TRBJ2-1; tentative D call: TRBD2 (5 bases). The CDR3 length is 18 residues. Per the germline V gene, CDR1 is MGHRA and CDR2 is YSYEKL. V lost 2 bases and J lost 0, with 17 bases in between. The CDR3 loop reads CASSQFPGRGLSYNEQFF. In DNA form, the CDR3 reads TGCGCCAGCAGCCAATTCCCGGGCCGGGGTCTCTCCTACAATGAGCAGTTCTTC.

The chain couples TRBV19 to TRBJ1-1, with unresolved D. The CDR3 loop spans 12 amino acids. V lost 7 bases and J 2 bases, leaving 8 bases between the germline ends. Germline CDR1 LNHDA, CDR2 SQIVND (reference sequence). CDR3 bases: TGTGCCAGTAACATCGATAACACTGAAGCTTTCTTT. It translates to CASNIDNTEAFF.